Only a few counts were recorded for the clone carrying this T cell receptor beta chain. No antigen is known for it. The sample belongs to a study of T cells in Graves' hyperthyroidism and ophthalmopathy. Study-level findings and limits: In the analysis, a 13 V-J model separated ophthalmopathy from stable hyperthyroidism. Appearing also in blood were most of the thyroid clonotypes expanded above 0.001.

TCR beta CDR3 regions were amplified from RNA transcripts. HTBI primers were employed in a first-round RT-PCR of the TCR CDR3. TCRdb ran MiXCR on the multiplex PCR reads and lists one entry per CDR3 protein. The data hold 600,000 or so distinct CDR3 sequences, with roughly 14% observed a single time. Fresh 10 ml peripheral blood yielded PBMCs. Trimming stripped 6 bases from V and 3 bases from J, with 11 bases between. This CDR3 has 14 residues. Germline lookup yields CDR1 MNHNS and CDR2 SASEGT. The sample comprised blood. This clonotype originated in a woman in her forties or fifties with Graves' ophthalmopathy. V gene TRBV6-1 combines with J gene TRBJ1-4; possible D gene TRBD1, 5 bases. The CDR3 DNA reads as TGTGCCAGCAGATCTCCGGGGGCTAATGAAAAACTGTTTTTT. This gives the protein CASRSPGANEKLFF.